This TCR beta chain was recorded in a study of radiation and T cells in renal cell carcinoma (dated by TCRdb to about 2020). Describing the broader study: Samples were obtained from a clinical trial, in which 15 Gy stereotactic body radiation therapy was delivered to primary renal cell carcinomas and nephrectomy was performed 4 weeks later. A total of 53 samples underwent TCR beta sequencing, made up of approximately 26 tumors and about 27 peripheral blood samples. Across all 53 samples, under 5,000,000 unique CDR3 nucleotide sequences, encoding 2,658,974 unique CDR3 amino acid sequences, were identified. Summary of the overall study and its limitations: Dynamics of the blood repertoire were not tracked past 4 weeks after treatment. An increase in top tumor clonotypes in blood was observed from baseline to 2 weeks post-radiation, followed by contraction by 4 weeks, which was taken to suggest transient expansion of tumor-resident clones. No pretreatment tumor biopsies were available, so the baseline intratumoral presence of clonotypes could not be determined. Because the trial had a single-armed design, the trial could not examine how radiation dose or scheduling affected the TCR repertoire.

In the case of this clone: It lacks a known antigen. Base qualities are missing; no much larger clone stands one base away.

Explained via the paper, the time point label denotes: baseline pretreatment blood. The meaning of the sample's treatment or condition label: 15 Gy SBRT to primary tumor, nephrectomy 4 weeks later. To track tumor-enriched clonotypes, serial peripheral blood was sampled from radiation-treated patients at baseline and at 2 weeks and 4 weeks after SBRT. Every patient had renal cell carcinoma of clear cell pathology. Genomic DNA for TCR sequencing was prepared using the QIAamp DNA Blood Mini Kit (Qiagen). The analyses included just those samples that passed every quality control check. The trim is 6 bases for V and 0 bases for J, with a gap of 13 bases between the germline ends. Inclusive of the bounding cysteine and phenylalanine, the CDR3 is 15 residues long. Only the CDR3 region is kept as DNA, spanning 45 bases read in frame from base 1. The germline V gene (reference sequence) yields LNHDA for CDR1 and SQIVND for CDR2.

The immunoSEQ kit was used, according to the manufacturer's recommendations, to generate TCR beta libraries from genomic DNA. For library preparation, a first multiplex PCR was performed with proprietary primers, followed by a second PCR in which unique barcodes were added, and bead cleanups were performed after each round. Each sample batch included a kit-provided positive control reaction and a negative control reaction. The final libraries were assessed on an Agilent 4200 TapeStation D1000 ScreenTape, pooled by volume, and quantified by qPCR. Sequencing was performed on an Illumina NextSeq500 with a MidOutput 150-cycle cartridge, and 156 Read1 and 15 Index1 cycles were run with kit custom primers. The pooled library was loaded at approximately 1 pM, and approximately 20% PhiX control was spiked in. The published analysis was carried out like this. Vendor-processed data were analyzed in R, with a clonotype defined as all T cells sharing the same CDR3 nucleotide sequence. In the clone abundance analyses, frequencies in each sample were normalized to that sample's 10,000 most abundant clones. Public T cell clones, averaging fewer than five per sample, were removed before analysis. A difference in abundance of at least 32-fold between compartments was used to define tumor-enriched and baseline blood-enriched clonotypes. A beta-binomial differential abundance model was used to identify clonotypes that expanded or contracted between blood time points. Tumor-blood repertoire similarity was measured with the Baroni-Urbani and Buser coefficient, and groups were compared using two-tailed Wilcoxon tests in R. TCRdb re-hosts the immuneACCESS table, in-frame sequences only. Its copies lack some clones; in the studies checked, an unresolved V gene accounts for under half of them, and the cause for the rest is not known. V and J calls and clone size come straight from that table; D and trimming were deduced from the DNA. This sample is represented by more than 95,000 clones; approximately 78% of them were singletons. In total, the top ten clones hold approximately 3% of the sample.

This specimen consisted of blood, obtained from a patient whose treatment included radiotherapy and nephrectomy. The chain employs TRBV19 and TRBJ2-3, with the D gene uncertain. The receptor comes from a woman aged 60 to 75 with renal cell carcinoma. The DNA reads TGTGCCAGTAGGGATAGGTCGACTAGCACAGATACGCAGTATTTT. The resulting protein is CASRDRSTSTDTQYF. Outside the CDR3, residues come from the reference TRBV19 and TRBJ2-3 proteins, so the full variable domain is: DGGITQSPKYLFRKEGQNVTLSCEQNLNHDAMYWYRQDPGQGLRLIYYSQIVNDFQKGDIAEGYSVSREKKESFPLTVTSAQKNPTAFYLCASRDRSTSTDTQYFGPGTRLTVL.